The clone carrying this T cell receptor (beta chain) was observed at least ten times. Time point in this sample: after trial treatment. Treatment indicated: LDRT plus nivolumab, ipilimumab, low-dose cyclophosphamide and aspirin (RACIN trial). It was nivolumab, ipilimumab, aspirin, low-dose cyclophosphamide and low-dose radiotherapy that donors received. This specimen comes from a study of low-dose radiotherapy and immunotherapy resistance in tumors. Study background: On an every-two-weeks schedule, patients received intravenous nivolumab 240 mg, along with ipilimumab 1 mg/kg every six weeks.

Alpha and beta chains were covered, as first-strand cDNA relied on TRAV- and TRBV-specific primers. TCRs were put through roughly 20 PCR cycles of amplification with Phusion. A constant-region primer and the V-primer adapter served as the primer pair. TCRdb analysed the reads with MiXCR anew, one entry per CDR3 protein. This table has some 100,000 distinct CDR3 sequences, less than 25% appearing once. From germline, CDR1 is LNHDA and CDR2 SQIVND (reference sequence). The CDR3 extends over 14 amino acids. V was trimmed by 1 base and J by 2 bases, leaving 8 bases between them. The sequence was collected from a male donor with prostate cancer. The rearrangement uses TRBV19 and TRBJ1-2; D call uncertain. The input for sequencing was PBMCs, taken after low-dose radiotherapy plus immunotherapy. Here the CDR3 reads CASSIAARNYGYTF. The CDR3 DNA sequence: TGTGCCAGTAGTATAGCCGCCAGAAACTATGGCTACACCTTC.